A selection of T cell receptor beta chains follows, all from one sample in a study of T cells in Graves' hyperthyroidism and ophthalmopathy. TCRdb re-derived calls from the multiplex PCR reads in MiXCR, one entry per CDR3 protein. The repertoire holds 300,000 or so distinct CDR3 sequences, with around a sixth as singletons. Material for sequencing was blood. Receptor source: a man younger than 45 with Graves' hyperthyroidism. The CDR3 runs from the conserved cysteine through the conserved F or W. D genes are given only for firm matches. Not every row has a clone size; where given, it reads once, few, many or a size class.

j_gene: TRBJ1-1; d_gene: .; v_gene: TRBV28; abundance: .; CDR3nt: TGTGCCAGCAGCTTAGATCCGGGGAAGGACACTGAAGCTTTCTTT; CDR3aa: CASSLDPGKDTEAFF
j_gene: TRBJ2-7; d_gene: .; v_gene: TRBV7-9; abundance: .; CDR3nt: TGTGCCAGCAGCCCGCGCGCGTCAGTCGCCTCCTACGAGCAGTACTTC; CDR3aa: CASSPRASVASYEQYF
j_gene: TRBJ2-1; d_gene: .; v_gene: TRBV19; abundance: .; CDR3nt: TGTGCCAGTAGTATACAACGGGTTAGATACAATGAGCAGTTCTTC; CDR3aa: CASSIQRVRYNEQFF
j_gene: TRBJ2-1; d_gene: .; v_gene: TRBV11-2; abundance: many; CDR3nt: TGTGCCAGCAGCTTAGATTTAGGCGCCTACAATGAGCAGTTCTTC; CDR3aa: CASSLDLGAYNEQFF
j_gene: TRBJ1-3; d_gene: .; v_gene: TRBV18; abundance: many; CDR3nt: TGTGCCAGCTCACCACCCAACAGGAACTCTGGAAACACCATATATTTT; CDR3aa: CASSPPNRNSGNTIYF
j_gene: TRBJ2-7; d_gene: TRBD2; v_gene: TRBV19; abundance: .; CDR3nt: TGTGCCAGTAGTATCCTAGCGGGAGACGGGTCCTACGAGCAGTACTTC; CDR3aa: CASSILAGDGSYEQYF
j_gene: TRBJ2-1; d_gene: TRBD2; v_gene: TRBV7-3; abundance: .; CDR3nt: TGTGCCAGCAGCTTAAAGAGCGGGAGCTACAATGAGCAGTTCTTC; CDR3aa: CASSLKSGSYNEQFF
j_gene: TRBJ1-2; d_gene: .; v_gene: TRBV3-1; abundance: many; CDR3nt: TGTGCCAGCAGCCGATACACGCAGATAACAGCTAACTATGGCTACACCTTC; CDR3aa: CASSRYTQITANYGYTF
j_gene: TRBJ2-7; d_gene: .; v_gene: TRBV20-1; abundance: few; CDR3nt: TGCAGTACCTGGACACGCTCCTACGAGCAGTACTTC; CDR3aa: CSTWTRSYEQYF
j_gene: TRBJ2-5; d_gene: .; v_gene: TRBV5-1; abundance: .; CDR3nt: TGCGCCAGCAGCTTTACCCCCCGGGGAAGGGGAGAGACCCAGTACTTC; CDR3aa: CASSFTPRGRGETQYF
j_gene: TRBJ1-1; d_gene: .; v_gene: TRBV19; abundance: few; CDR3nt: TGTGCCAGTACCCCGGGGGCCTGGGATGAAGCTTTCTTT; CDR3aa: CASTPGAWDEAFF
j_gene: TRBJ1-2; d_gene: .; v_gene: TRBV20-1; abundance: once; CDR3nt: TGCAGTGCCCACCCAGGGGACGCTAACTATGGCTACACCTTC; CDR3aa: CSAHPGDANYGYTF
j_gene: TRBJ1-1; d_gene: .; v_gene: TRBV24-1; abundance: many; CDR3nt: TGTGCCACCAGTGACTTGAACACTGAAGCTTTCTTT; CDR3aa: CATSDLNTEAFF
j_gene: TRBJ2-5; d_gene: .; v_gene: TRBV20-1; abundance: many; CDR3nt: TGCAGTGCTAGTGAGGATCTGGGGACCCAGTACTTC; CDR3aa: CSASEDLGTQYF
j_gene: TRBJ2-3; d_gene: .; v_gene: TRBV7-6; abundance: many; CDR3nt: TGTGCCAGCAGCTTAGTGGGACTTCACACAGATACGCAGTATTTT; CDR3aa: CASSLVGLHTDTQYF
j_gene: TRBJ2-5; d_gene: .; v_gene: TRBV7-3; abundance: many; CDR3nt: TGTGCCAGCAGCTTAACTGGGGGAGAGACCCAGTACTTC; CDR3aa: CASSLTGGETQYF
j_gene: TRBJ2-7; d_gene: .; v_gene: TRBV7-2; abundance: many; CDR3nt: TGTGCCAGCAGCTCCTCGCCCGCCTACGAGCAGTACTTC; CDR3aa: CASSSSPAYEQYF
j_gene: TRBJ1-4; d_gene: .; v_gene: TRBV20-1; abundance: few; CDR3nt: TGCAGTGCTAGGCGGGGGGGAAATGAAAAACTGTTTTTT; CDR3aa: CSARRGGNEKLFF
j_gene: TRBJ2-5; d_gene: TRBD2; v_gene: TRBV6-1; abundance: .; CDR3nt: TGTGCCAGCAGCCTCTCGGGTAGCGGGTTAGAGACCCAGTACTTC; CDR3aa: CASSLSGSGLETQYF
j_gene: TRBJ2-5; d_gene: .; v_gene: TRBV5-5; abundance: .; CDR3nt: TGTGCCAGCACCGGACTCCCCCGGGAGACCCGGTACTTC; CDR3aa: CASTGLPRETRYF
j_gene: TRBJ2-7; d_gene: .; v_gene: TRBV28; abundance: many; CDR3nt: TGTGCCAGCAGTCCTACCGGTCTAAGCTTTGGATACGAGCAGTACTTC; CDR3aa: CASSPTGLSFGYEQYF
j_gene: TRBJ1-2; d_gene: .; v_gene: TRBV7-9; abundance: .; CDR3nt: TGTGCCAGCACCTCCCCCGGGTACTATGGCTACACCTTC; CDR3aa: CASTSPGYYGYTF
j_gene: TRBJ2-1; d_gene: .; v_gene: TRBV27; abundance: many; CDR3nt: TGTGCCAGCAAGCGGGACAGGTACTACAATGAGCAGTTCTTC; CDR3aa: CASKRDRYYNEQFF
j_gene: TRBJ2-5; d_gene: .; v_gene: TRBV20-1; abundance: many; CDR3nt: TGCAGTGCTGTCCGGGAAGGAGAGACCCAGTACTTC; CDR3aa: CSAVREGETQYF
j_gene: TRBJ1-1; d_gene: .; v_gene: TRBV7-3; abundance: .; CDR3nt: TGTGCCAGCAGCTCCCGAGGGGAGAGAGCTTTCTTT; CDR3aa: CASSSRGERAFF
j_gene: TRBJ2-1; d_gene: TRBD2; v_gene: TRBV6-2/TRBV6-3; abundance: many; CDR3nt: TGTGCCACCGGAGGGGACTACCTCAATGAGCAGTTCTTC; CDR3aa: CATGGDYLNEQFF